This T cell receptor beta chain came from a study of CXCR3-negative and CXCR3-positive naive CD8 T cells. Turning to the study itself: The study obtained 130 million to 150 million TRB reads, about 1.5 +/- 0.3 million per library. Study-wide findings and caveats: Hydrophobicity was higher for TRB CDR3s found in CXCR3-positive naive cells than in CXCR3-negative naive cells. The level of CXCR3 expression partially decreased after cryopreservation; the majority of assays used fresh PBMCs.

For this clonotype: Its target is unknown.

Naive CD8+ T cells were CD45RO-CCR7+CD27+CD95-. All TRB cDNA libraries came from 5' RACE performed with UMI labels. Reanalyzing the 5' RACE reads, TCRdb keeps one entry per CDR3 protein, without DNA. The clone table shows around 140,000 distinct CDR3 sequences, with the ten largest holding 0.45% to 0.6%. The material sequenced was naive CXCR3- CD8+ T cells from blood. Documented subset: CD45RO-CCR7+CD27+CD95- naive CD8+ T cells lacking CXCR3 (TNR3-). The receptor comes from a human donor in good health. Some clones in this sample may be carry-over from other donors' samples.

CDR3 amino acids: CASSLAYGVPSGNTIYF. This chain links TRBV7-8 with TRBJ1-3. Looked up from germline, CDR1 is SGHVS and CDR2 is FQNEAQ. The CDR3 is 17 residues long. The whole variable domain, filled in from reference TRBV7-8 and TRBJ1-3, reads GAGVSQSPRYKVAKRGQDVALRCDPISGHVSLFWYQQALGQGPEFLTYFQNEAQLDKSGLPSDRFFAERPEGSVSTLKIQRTQQEDSAVYLCASSLAYGVPSGNTIYFGEGSWLTVV.